These 7 T cell receptor beta chains share one sample of origin, sequenced in a study of shared clonotypes between healthy human individuals. Only CD45RO-negative cells positively selected for CCR7 counted as naive CD8 cells, so terminally differentiated effector memory CD45RA+ cells were excluded. Generated by immunoSEQ multiplex PCR, the TCRdb table keeps only in-frame clones and is missing some. In the table there are some 2.1 million clones, less than 95% of which are singletons. The material sequenced was naive CD8+ T cells sorted from blood. These receptors were collected from a man between 18 and 29 years old in good health.

V and J are TRBV27 and TRBJ1-1; D is undetermined. Trimming took off 5 bases at V and 10 bases at J, with 14 bases between the two ends. The germline CDR1 and CDR2 sequences are MNHEY and SMNVEV (reference sequence). This CDR3 has 12 amino acids. CDR3 DNA sequence: TGTGCCAGCAGTCTCGACGGCCTGCGAGCTTTCTTT. Its translation: CASSLDGLRAFF.

CDR3 amino acids: CASSVEPGSGYEQYF. The DNA for the CDR3 is TGTGCCAGCAGCGTAGAACCGGGGAGCGGGTACGAGCAGTACTTC. This chain uses TRBV9 with TRBJ2-7, with D tentatively TRBD2 (6 bases). Germline V gene lookup returns CDR1 SGDLS and CDR2 YYNGEE. The CDR3 covers 15 residues. Between the trimmed V and J ends, which lost 0 bases and 4 bases, there was a span of 14 bases.

The rearrangement uses TRBV10-3 and TRBJ2-1; TRBD2 aligns across 9 bases. The germline V gene has CDR1 ENHRY and CDR2 SYGVKD. V shed 4 bases, J shed 10 bases, and the junction held 11 bases outside the gene matches. CDR3 length: 15 residues. The CDR3 DNA sequence: TGTGCCATCAGTGTAAGTGTAGATACTAGCGGGGAGCAGTTCTTC. Residues: CAISVSVDTSGEQFF.

The chain combines TRBV9 with TRBJ2-1; 7 bases match TRBD2. CDR3 length: 15 amino acids. J gave up 5 bases and V 3 bases, and 8 bases lay outside the gene matches. CDR1 and CDR2 from the germline V gene are SGDLS and YYNGEE. The CDR3 loop reads CASSAWGGLNNEQFF. DNA of the CDR3: TGTGCCAGCAGCGCCTGGGGGGGACTCAACAATGAGCAGTTCTTC.

This rearrangement joins TRBV6-4 to TRBJ1-6; TRBD1 might be the D (5 bases). This CDR3 is 17 amino acids long. Germline CDR1 and CDR2: MRHNA and SNTAGT. Trimming stripped 0 bases from V and 7 bases from J, with 16 bases between. CDR3 protein: CASSDSNIRDLNSPLHF. The DNA of the CDR3 is TGTGCCAGCAGTGACTCGAACATTAGGGACCTAAATTCACCCCTCCACTTT.

The chain has TRBV25-1 and TRBJ2-5; possible D gene TRBD1, 5 bases. V dropped 10 bases and J dropped 5 bases, with 11 bases sitting between them. Per germline, CDR1 MGHDK and CDR2 SYGVNS. The CDR3 consists of 11 residues. The CDR3 reads CATQGSETQYF. CDR3 sequence (DNA): TGTGCCACCCAGGGTTCGGAGACCCAGTACTTC.

On this clone: At one boundary the junction diverges from the germline segment, which might be a read error. As DNA, the CDR3 is TGTGCCAGCAGCTTAGAGACAGCGAAAACCGGGGAGCTGTTTTTT. This encodes CASSLETAKTGELFF. This sequence joins TRBV11-2 and TRBJ2-2; possible D gene TRBD1, 5 bases. CDR1 and CDR2 (germline): SGHAT, FQNNGV. There are 15 residues in the CDR3. The complete variable domain, with remaining parts taken from reference TRBV11-2 and TRBJ2-2, reads EAGVAQSPRYKIIEKRQSVAFWCNPISGHATLYWYQQILGQGPKLLIQFQNNGVVDDSQLPKDRFSAERLKGVDSTLKIQPAKLEDSAVYLCASSLETAKTGELFFGEGSRLTVL.